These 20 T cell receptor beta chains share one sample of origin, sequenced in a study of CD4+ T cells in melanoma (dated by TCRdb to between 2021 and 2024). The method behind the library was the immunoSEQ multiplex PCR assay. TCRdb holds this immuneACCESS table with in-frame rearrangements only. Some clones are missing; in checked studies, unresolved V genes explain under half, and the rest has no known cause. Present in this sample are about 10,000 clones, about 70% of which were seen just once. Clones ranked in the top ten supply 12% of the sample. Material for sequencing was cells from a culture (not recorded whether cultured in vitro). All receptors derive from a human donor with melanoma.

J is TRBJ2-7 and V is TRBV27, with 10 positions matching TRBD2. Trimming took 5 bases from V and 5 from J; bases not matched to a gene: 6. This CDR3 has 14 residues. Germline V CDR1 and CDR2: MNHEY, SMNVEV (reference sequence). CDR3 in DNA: TGTGCCAGCAGTAAACTAGCGGGGCGCCACGAGCAGTACTTC. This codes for CASSKLAGRHEQYF.

The CDR3 spells CASSPRDTYEQYF. In nucleotides, the CDR3 is TGCGCCAGCAGCCCCCGGGACACCTACGAGCAGTACTTC. The genes are TRBV5-1 and TRBJ2-7; the D gene is possibly TRBD1 (6 bases). The CDR3 length is 13 residues. Germline V CDR1 and CDR2: SGHRS, YFSETQ. The germline V and J ends were trimmed by 4 bases and 2 bases, with 10 bases remaining between them.

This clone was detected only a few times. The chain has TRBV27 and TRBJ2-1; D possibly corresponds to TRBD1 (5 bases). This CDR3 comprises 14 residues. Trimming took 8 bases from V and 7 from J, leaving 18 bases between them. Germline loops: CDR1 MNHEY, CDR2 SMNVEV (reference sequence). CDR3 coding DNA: TGTGCCAGCGCCGGCAGGTCAGGGAAGAATGAGCAGTTCTTC. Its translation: CASAGRSGKNEQFF.

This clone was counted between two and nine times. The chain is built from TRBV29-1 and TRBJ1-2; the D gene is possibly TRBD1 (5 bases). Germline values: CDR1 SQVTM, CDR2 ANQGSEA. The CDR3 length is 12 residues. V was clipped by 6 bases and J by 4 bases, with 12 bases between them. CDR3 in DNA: TGCAGCGTATCGACAGAGAGCTATGGCTACACCTTC. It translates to CSVSTESYGYTF.

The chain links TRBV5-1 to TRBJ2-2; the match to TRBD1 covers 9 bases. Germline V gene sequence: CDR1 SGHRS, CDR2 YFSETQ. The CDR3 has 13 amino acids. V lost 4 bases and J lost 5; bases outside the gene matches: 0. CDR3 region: CASSGQGTGELFF. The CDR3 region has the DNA TGCGCCAGCAGCGGACAGGGGACCGGGGAGCTGTTTTTT.

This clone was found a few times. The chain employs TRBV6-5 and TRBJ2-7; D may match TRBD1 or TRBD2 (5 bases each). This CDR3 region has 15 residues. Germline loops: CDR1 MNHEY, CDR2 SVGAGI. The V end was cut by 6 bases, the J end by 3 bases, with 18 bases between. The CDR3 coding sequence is TGTGCCAGCAGACCCCGACTTTTGGGGGTCTACGAGCAGTACTTC. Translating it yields CASRPRLLGVYEQYF.

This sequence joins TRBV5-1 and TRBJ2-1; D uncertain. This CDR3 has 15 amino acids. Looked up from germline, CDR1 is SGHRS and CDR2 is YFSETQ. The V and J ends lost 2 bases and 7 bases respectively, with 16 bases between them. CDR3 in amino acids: CASSLIPGQGNEQFF. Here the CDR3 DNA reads TGCGCCAGCAGCTTAATCCCGGGCCAAGGGAATGAGCAGTTCTTC.

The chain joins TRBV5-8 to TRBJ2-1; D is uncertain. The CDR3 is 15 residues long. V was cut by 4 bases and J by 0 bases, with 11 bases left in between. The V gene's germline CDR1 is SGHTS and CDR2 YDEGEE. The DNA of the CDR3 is TGTGCCAGCAGCCCTCTCCCAAGCTCCTACAATGAGCAGTTCTTC. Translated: CASSPLPSSYNEQFF.

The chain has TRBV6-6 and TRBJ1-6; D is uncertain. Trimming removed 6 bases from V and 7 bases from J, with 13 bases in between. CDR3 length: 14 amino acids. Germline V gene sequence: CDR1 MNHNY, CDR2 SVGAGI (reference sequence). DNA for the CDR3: TGTGCCAGCAGACCCGACATTCGAAATTCACCCCTCCACTTT. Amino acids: CASRPDIRNSPLHF.

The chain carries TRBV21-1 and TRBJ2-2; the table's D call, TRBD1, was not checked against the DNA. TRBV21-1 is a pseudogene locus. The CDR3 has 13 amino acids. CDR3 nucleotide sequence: TGTGCCACTCGACAGGGGAACACCGGGGAGCTGTTTTTT. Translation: CATRQGNTGELFF.

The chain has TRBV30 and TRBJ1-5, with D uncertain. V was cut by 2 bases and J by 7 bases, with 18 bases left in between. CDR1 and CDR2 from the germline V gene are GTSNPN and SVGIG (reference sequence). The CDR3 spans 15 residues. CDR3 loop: CAWSKGGRVRQPQHF. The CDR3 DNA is TGTGCCTGGAGTAAGGGTGGGAGGGTGCGGCAGCCCCAGCATTTT.

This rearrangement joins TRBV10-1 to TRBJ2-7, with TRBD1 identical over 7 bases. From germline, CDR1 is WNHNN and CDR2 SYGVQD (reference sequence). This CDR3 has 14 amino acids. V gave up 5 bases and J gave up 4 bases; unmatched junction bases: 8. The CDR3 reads CASSSHRGPYEQYF. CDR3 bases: TGCGCCAGCAGTTCCCACAGGGGACCTTACGAGCAGTACTTC.

The CDR3 here is CASSTAGRGYGYTF. The CDR3 DNA reads TGCGCCAGCAGCACCGCAGGGAGAGGCTATGGCTACACCTTC. The chain couples TRBV5-1 to TRBJ1-2, with a weak D call TRBD1 (5 bases). Germline V gives CDR1 SGHRS, CDR2 YFSETQ. V was pared by 4 bases and J by 4 bases, with 14 bases between. The CDR3 runs to 14 residues. The variable domain in full, completed from reference TRBV5-1 and TRBJ1-2, reads KAGVTQTPRYLIKTRGQQVTLSCSPISGHRSVSWYQQTPGQGLQFLFEYFSETQRNKGNFPGRFSGRQFSNSRSEMNVSTLELGDSALYLCASSTAGRGYGYTFGSGTRLTVV.

In nucleotides, the CDR3 is TGCGCCACGAGGGTAAACGGCTACACCTTC. It yields the protein CATRVNGYTF. This rearrangement joins TRBV10-2 to TRBJ1-2, with D unresolved. CDR3 size: 10 residues. Germline V gene sequence: CDR1 WSHSY, CDR2 SAAADI. The V and J ends lost 10 bases and 8 bases respectively, with 11 bases between them.

The CDR3 is CGSAFLNEQFF. The CDR3 region has the DNA TGCGGATCGGCCTTCCTAAATGAGCAGTTCTTC. V usage is TRBV20-1 and J usage is TRBJ2-1; no firm D call. Germline V lookup: CDR1 DFQATT, CDR2 SNEGSKA (reference sequence). The CDR3 is 11 residues long.

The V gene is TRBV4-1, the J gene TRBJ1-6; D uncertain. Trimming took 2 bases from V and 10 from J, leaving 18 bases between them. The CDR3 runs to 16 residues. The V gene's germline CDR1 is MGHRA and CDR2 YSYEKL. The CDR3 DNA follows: TGCGCCAGCAGCCAACCACGACAAGGGCCTAGGTCACCCCTCCACTTT. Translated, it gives CASSQPRQGPRSPLHF.

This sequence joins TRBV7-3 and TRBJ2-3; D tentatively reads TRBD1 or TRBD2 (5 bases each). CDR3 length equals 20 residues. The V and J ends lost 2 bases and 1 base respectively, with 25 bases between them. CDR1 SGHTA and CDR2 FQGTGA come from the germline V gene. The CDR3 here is CASSLGPHNVGAHRTDTQYF. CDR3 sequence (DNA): TGTGCCAGCAGCTTAGGGCCCCATAATGTCGGGGCGCATCGCACAGATACGCAGTATTTT.

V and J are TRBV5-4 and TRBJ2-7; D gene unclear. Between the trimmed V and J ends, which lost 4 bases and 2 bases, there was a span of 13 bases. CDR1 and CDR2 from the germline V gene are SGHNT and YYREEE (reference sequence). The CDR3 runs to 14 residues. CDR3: CASSNAGPPYEQYF. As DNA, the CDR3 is TGTGCCAGCAGCAACGCCGGTCCACCCTACGAGCAGTACTTC.

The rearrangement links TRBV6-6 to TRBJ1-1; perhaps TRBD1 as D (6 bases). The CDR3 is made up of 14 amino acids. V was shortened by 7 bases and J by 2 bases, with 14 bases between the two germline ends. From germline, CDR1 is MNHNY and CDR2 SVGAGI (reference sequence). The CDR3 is CASTEDSSNTEAFF. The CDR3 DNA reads TGTGCCAGCACCGAGGACAGTTCAAACACTGAAGCTTTCTTT.

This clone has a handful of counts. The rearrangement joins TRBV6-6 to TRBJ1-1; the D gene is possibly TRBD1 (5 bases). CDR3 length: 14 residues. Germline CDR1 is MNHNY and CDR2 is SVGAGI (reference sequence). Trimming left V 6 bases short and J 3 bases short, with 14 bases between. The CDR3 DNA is TGTGCCAGCAGGGGACGGAATCCAGACACTGAAGCTTTCTTT. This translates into CASRGRNPDTEAFF.